This T cell receptor beta chain was observed in a study of cytotoxic CD8 clonotypes in ibrutinib-treated CLL. Study-wide results and caveats: Clonality measured at baseline exceeded age-matched healthy donors, tracking circulating CD8+ T-cell counts. Elevated clonality accompanied ibrutinib response, with a return toward baseline values at progression.

Germline V lookup: CDR1 MNHEY, CDR2 SMNVEV (reference sequence). The V gene end was trimmed by 4 bases and the J gene end by 3 bases; junction bases not matched to a gene: 4. The CDR3 contains 16 residues. Profiling relied on immunoSEQ multiplex PCR, and the TCRdb table lists in-frame clones only, not all of them. The sample contains roughly 76,000 clones, about 84% of which appear only once. This clone has more than one count but fewer than ten. Its antigen remains unknown. This chain links TRBV27 with TRBJ2-3; 13 bases are shared with TRBD2. This clonotype originated in a human donor with chronic lymphocytic leukemia. The material sequenced was PBMCs, taken at disease progression, from a patient treated with ibrutinib. The CDR3 DNA reads TGTGCCAGCAGTTCACCACTAGCGGGAGGGACAGATACGCAGTATTTT. It translates to CASSSPLAGGTDTQYF.